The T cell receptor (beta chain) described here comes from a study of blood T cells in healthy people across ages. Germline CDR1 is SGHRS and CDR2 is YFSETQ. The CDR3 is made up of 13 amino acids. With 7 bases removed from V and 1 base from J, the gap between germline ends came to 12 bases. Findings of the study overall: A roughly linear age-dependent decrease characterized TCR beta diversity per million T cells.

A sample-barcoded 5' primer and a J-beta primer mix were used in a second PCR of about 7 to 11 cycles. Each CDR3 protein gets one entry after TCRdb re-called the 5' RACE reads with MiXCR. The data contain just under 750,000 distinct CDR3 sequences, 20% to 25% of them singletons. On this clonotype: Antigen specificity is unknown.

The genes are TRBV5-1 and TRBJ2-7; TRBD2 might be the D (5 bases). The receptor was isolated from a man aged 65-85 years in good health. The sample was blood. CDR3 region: CASALRVSYEQYF. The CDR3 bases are TGCGCCAGCGCGCTGAGGGTATCCTACGAGCAGTACTTC. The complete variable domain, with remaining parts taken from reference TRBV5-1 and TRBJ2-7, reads KAGVTQTPRYLIKTRGQQVTLSCSPISGHRSVSWYQQTPGQGLQFLFEYFSETQRNKGNFPGRFSGRQFSNSRSEMNVSTLELGDSALYLCASALRVSYEQYFGPGTRLTVT.